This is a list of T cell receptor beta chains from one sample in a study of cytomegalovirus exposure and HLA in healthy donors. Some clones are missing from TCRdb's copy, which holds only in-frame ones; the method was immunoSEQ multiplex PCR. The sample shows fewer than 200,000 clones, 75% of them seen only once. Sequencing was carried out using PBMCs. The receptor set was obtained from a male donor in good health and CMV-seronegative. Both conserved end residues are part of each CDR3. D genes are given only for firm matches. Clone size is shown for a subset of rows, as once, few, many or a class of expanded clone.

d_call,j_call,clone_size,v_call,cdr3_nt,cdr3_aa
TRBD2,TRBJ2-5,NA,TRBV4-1,TGCGCCAGCAGCCAACTGGGAGGGGACCAAGAGACCCAGTACTTC,CASSQLGGDQETQYF
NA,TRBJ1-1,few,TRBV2,TGTGCCAGCAGTGTAGGGCACAGGACCTCCAGGGCTTTCTTT,CASSVGHRTSRAFF
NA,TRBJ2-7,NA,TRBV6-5,TGTGCCAGCAGTTACAAGCCGGGTACCCACTACGAGCAGTACTTC,CASSYKPGTHYEQYF
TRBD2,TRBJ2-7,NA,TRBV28,TGTGCCAGCAGTCCCGTTGGAGCGGGAGTCCCCGACGAGCAGTACTTC,CASSPVGAGVPDEQYF
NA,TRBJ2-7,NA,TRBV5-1,TGCGCCAGCAGCTTGGCCACTCGGGACAAGATCACCTACGAGCAGTACTTC,CASSLATRDKITYEQYF
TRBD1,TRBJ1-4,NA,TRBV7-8,TGTGCCAGCAGCCCCGACAGGGGTGGTGAAAAACTGTTTTTT,CASSPDRGGEKLFF
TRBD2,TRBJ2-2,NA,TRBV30,TGTGCCTGGAGTGAAGGGACTATCGGGACCGGGGAGCTGTTTTTT,CAWSEGTIGTGELFF
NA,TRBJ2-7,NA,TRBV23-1,TGCGCCAGCAGTTACGACAGGTGGAGATCCTACGAGCAGTACTTC,CASSYDRWRSYEQYF
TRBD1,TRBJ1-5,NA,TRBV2,TGTGCCAGCAGTGGGACAGGGGGCGCGAGGAATCAGCCCCAGCATTTT,CASSGTGGARNQPQHF
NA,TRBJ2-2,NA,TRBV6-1,TGTGCCAGCAGTGACCCCAGGGAGGTCACCGGGGAGCTGTTTTTT,CASSDPREVTGELFF
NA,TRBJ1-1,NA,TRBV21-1,TGTGCCAGCAGCAAAGTGTGGGCGCGGGCTGAAGCTTTCTTT,CASSKVWARAEAFF
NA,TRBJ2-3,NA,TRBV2,TGTGCCAGCAGTGACAGGACTATAAGCACAGATACGCAGTATTTT,CASSDRTISTDTQYF
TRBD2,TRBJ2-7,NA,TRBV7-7,TGTGCCAGCAGCTTAGCGAGCGGGAGCTCCTACGAGCAGTACTTC,CASSLASGSSYEQYF
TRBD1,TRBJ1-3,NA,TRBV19,TGTGCCAGTAGTATAACAGGGGTAGCGGGAAACACCATATATTTT,CASSITGVAGNTIYF
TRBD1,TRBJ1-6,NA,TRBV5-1,TGCGCCAGCAGCTACGGGACAGGGGACCGCTATAATTCACCCCTCCACTTT,CASSYGTGDRYNSPLHF
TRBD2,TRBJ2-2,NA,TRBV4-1,TGCGCCAGCAGCCAAAGACCCGGGAGGGCGACGGGGAACACCGGGGAGCTGTTTTTT,CASSQRPGRATGNTGELFF
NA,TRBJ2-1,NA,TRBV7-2,TGTGCCAGCAGCGTCGCGGTTAGCTCCTACAATGAGCAGTTCTTC,CASSVAVSSYNEQFF